Below are 26 T cell receptor beta chains sequenced from a single sample in a study of cytomegalovirus exposure and HLA in healthy donors. Assay used: immunoSEQ multiplex PCR; TCRdb lists only in-frame clones, some missing. This sample has 250,000 to 350,000 clones, with 86% found just once. Sequenced sample: PBMCs. The receptors here all came from a woman aged 18-30 years in good health and CMV-seronegative.

The rearrangement links TRBV6-6 to TRBJ2-5, with D uncertain. Germline CDR1 reads MNHNY; CDR2 reads SVGAGI (reference sequence). The CDR3 has 13 amino acids. With 5 bases removed from V and 5 bases from J, the gap between germline ends came to 12 bases. CDR3 loop: CASSTQSSETQYF. DNA of the CDR3: TGTGCCAGCAGTACTCAAAGCTCGGAGACCCAGTACTTC.

The chain employs TRBV9 and TRBJ2-2, with D unclear. The germline CDR1 and CDR2 sequences are SGDLS and YYNGEE. The V gene lost 7 bases and the J gene lost 6 bases, with 10 bases spanning the gap. The CDR3 has 12 amino acids. The CDR3 nucleotides read TGTGCCAGCTACTCTGCGGCCGGGGAGCTGTTTTTT. Its translation: CASYSAAGELFF.

This chain joins TRBV5-1 and TRBJ2-2; maybe TRBD1 (5 bases). V lost 6 bases to trimming and J lost 5 bases, with 14 bases between them. Germline V gives CDR1 SGHRS, CDR2 YFSETQ. This CDR3 has 14 amino acids. The CDR3 region has the DNA TGCGCCAGCAACGACCTTCAGGGAACCGGGGAGCTGTTTTTT. Translation gives CASNDLQGTGELFF.

The chain combines TRBV6-5 with TRBJ2-5; maybe TRBD1 (6 bases). CDR3 size: 14 residues. V was trimmed by 6 bases and J by 1 base, leaving 12 bases between them. The germline V gene has CDR1 MNHEY and CDR2 SVGAGI. For the CDR3, the DNA is TGTGCCAGCAGCCTTACAGGGATCCAAGAGACCCAGTACTTC. Residues: CASSLTGIQETQYF.

In this sample, this clone turned up a few times. The V and J genes are TRBV29-1 and TRBJ1-2; the D gene is possibly TRBD1 (6 bases). The CDR3 length is 12 residues. Germline CDR1 is SQVTM and CDR2 is ANQGSEA. The V end was cut by 3 bases, the J end by 2 bases, with 7 bases between. CDR3: CSVEQGNYGYTF. The CDR3 nucleotides are TGCAGCGTTGAGCAGGGGAACTATGGCTACACCTTC.

V usage is TRBV7-8 and J usage is TRBJ2-1, with TRBD2 matching 11 bases. Germline V gene data show CDR1 as SGHVS and CDR2 as FQNEAQ. This CDR3 has 15 residues. J was trimmed by 9 bases and V by 5 bases; bases with no gene match: 9. In DNA, the CDR3 is TGTGCCAGCAGCCCCCCGTTAGCGGGAGGGCTTGAGCAGTTCTTC. This codes for CASSPPLAGGLEQFF. Using reference TRBV7-8 and TRBJ2-1 for the parts outside the CDR3, the full variable domain is GAGVSQSPRYKVAKRGQDVALRCDPISGHVSLFWYQQALGQGPEFLTYFQNEAQLDKSGLPSDRFFAERPEGSVSTLKIQRTQQEDSAVYLCASSPPLAGGLEQFFGPGTRLTVL.

The chain is built from TRBV11-2 and TRBJ2-5; D is possibly TRBD2 (6 bases). The CDR3 has 15 residues. From germline, CDR1 is SGHAT and CDR2 FQNNGV. Trimming pared 2 bases from V and 5 bases from J, leaving 15 bases between. CDR3 sequence (DNA): TGTGCCAGCAGCTTAAGGCCCCAGGCGGGGGAGACCCAGTACTTC. As protein: CASSLRPQAGETQYF. Drawing the rest from reference TRBV11-2 and TRBJ2-5, the complete variable domain is EAGVAQSPRYKIIEKRQSVAFWCNPISGHATLYWYQQILGQGPKLLIQFQNNGVVDDSQLPKDRFSAERLKGVDSTLKIQPAKLEDSAVYLCASSLRPQAGETQYFGPGTRLLVL.

A remark on this clone: Distinct nucleotide sequences in the sample also encode this CDR3. V is TRBV9 and J is TRBJ2-7, with 10 bases aligning to TRBD2. The V gene end was trimmed by 3 bases and the J gene end by 3 bases; junction bases not matched to a gene: 0. There are 13 residues in the CDR3. Germline CDR1 is SGDLS and CDR2 is YYNGEE. The CDR3 reads CASSGTSGYEQYF. In nucleotides, the CDR3 is TGTGCCAGCAGCGGGACTAGCGGCTACGAGCAGTACTTC.

This clone came up once. CDR3: CASSELVLPGTGVYEQYF. The CDR3 DNA reads as TGTGCCAGCAGTGAACTAGTCCTCCCAGGGACAGGGGTCTACGAGCAGTACTTC. The chain couples TRBV6-1 to TRBJ2-7; 10 bases are shared with TRBD1. Germline V gene data show CDR1 as MNHNS and CDR2 as SASEGT. The V segment lost 2 bases and the J segment 3 bases; nucleotides outside the gene matches: 13. The CDR3 contains 18 residues.

The V and J genes are TRBV5-1 and TRBJ2-7; D remains ambiguous. CDR1 is SGHRS, CDR2 YFSETQ, per germline. The CDR3 has 11 residues. The germline V and J ends were trimmed by 6 bases and 6 bases, with 10 bases remaining between them. The CDR3 here is CASTFGGEQYF. CDR3 DNA: TGCGCCAGCACCTTCGGCGGCGAGCAGTACTTC.

This clone occurred once. V and J are TRBV29-1 and TRBJ2-3; 7 bases align to TRBD1. The J segment lost 0 bases and the V segment lost 6 bases, leaving 9 bases of the junction unmatched. Germline V lookup: CDR1 SQVTM, CDR2 ANQGSEA. The CDR3 extends over 15 amino acids. CDR3 bases: TGCAGCGTCGAATGGGACAGTCCTAGCACAGATACGCAGTATTTT. It is translated as CSVEWDSPSTDTQYF.

This clone was counted a few times. The chain combines TRBV29-1 with TRBJ1-3; TRBD1 aligns across 9 bases. This CDR3 contains 12 residues. J was trimmed by 6 bases and V by 7 bases; bases with no gene match: 4. Germline V CDR1 and CDR2: SQVTM, ANQGSEA. The CDR3 reads CSAGQGENTIYF. CDR3 nucleotides: TGCAGCGCGGGACAGGGAGAAAACACCATATATTTT.

The rearrangement links TRBV9 to TRBJ2-7; no reliable D call. The germline V gene encodes CDR1 SGDLS and CDR2 YYNGEE. The V end was cut by 4 bases, the J end by 0 bases, with 14 bases between. The CDR3 runs to 15 residues. CDR3 sequence: CASSPNQASSYEQYF. DNA for the CDR3: TGTGCCAGCAGCCCCAATCAGGCGAGCTCCTACGAGCAGTACTTC.

This chain joins TRBV4-3 and TRBJ1-3, with a weak D call TRBD1 (6 bases). CDR1 is LGHNA, CDR2 YSLEER, per germline. Trimming took off 0 bases at V and 4 bases at J, with 13 bases between the two ends. CDR3 length: 16 amino acids. The CDR3 protein is CASSQDGAGVGNTIYF. The CDR3 coding sequence is TGCGCCAGCAGCCAAGATGGGGCAGGGGTCGGAAACACCATATATTTT.

V gene TRBV7-3 combines with J gene TRBJ2-1; TRBD2 aligns across 7 bases. The CDR3 runs to 16 residues. With 5 bases clipped from V and 6 bases from J, the junction kept 13 bases outside the gene matches. Germline V gene sequence: CDR1 SGHTA, CDR2 FQGTGA. DNA of the CDR3: TGTGCCAGCAGCCTGGGTCCGGCGGGAGTACCCAATGAGCAGTTCTTC. Translation: CASSLGPAGVPNEQFF.

The chain recombines TRBV19 with TRBJ2-2, with 7 bases identical to TRBD1. CDR3 length: 17 residues. Losses at the gene ends were 2 bases for V and 7 bases for J; bases not matched to a gene: 13. Germline V lookup: CDR1 LNHDA, CDR2 SQIVND (reference sequence). Here the CDR3 reads CASSISRDRVLDGELFF. The CDR3 coding sequence is TGTGCCAGTAGTATAAGTCGGGACAGAGTTTTGGACGGGGAGCTGTTTTTT.

The chain is built from TRBV6-6 and TRBJ2-7, with 10 bases lining up with TRBD2. Germline values: CDR1 MNHNY, CDR2 SVGAGI (reference sequence). CDR3 length: 13 amino acids. Trimming cost V 3 bases and J 5 bases; bases outside gene matches: 1. The CDR3 loop is CASSYLAGDEQYF. The CDR3 DNA sequence: TGTGCCAGCAGTTATCTAGCGGGAGACGAGCAGTACTTC.

The chain recombines TRBV5-4 with TRBJ2-2; no clear D gene. This CDR3 contains 14 residues. From germline, CDR1 is SGHNT and CDR2 YYREEE (reference sequence). V was clipped by 2 bases and J by 1 base, with 6 bases between them. CDR3 DNA sequence: TGTGCCAGCAGCTTCCTAGTGAACACCGGGGAGCTGTTTTTT. Its protein product is CASSFLVNTGELFF. Filled out from reference TRBV5-4 and TRBJ2-2, the complete variable domain reads ETGVTQSPTHLIKTRGQQVTLRCSSQSGHNTVSWYQQALGQGPQFIFQYYREEENGRGNFPPRFSGLQFPNYSSELNVNALELDDSALYLCASSFLVNTGELFFGEGSRLTVL.

The J gene is TRBJ2-5, the V gene TRBV9, with TRBD2 identical over 10 bases. Germline loops: CDR1 SGDLS, CDR2 YYNGEE. V lost 4 bases to trimming and J lost 0 bases; unmatched junction nucleotides: 9. The CDR3 sequence is 17 residues long. This chain's CDR3 is CASSITSGASYQETQYF. The DNA for the CDR3 is TGTGCCAGCAGCATAACTAGCGGGGCATCGTACCAAGAGACCCAGTACTTC.

There are a few counts of this clone. This chain uses TRBV28 with TRBJ2-2, with 10 bases lining up with TRBD2. The trim removed 6 bases at V and 4 bases at J, leaving 8 bases unmatched. CDR1 is MDHEN, CDR2 SYDVKM, per germline. The CDR3 extends over 16 amino acids. The CDR3 is CASSLAGTSVTGELFF. CDR3 DNA: TGTGCCAGCAGCCTAGCAGGGACTAGCGTCACCGGGGAGCTGTTTTTT. Full variable domain (remainder filled in from reference TRBV28 and TRBJ2-2): DVKVTQSSRYLVKRTGEKVFLECVQDMDHENMFWYRQDPGLGLRLIYFSYDVKMKEKGDIPEGYSVSREKKERFSLILESASTNQTSMYLCASSLAGTSVTGELFFGEGSRLTVL.

This chain connects TRBV5-1 to TRBJ2-2; D might be TRBD2 (6 bases). There are 19 residues in the CDR3. Trimming removed 3 bases from V and 4 bases from J, with 25 bases in between. Germline-derived CDR1 and CDR2 are SGHRS and YFSETQ. CDR3 sequence reads: CASSSGGTPIFFSTGELFF. In nucleotides, the CDR3 is TGCGCCAGCAGCTCCGGCGGGACTCCTATTTTTTTCTCCACCGGGGAGCTGTTTTTT. Based on the CDR3 plus reference TRBV5-1 and TRBJ2-2, the full variable domain is KAGVTQTPRYLIKTRGQQVTLSCSPISGHRSVSWYQQTPGQGLQFLFEYFSETQRNKGNFPGRFSGRQFSNSRSEMNVSTLELGDSALYLCASSSGGTPIFFSTGELFFGEGSRLTVL.

The chain recombines TRBV2 with TRBJ2-7; TRBD1 aligns across 7 bases. Trimming removed 11 bases from V and 2 bases from J; junction bases left unmatched: 6. CDR1 is SNHLY, CDR2 FYNNEI, per germline. The CDR3 is 12 amino acids. The CDR3 bases are TGTGCCGGGGCGACAGGGACCTACGAGCAGTACTTC. Translating it yields CAGATGTYEQYF.

The chain has TRBV5-6 and TRBJ1-1; D is perhaps TRBD1 (5 bases). The CDR3 spans 16 residues. Trimming shortened V by 3 bases and J by 6 bases, and 21 bases separated the two germline ends. The V gene's germline CDR1 is SGHDT and CDR2 YYEEEE. CDR3 nucleotide sequence: TGTGCCAGCAGCTGGAGCCAGCAGGGCCTCCACCCTGAAGCTTTCTTT. Its translation: CASSWSQQGLHPEAFF.

This clone was recorded once. The chain has TRBV29-1 and TRBJ2-1; 13 bases are a match to TRBD2. After removal of 8 bases from V and 8 bases from J, the junction contained 12 bases not matched to a gene. Germline CDR1 and CDR2: SQVTM and ANQGSEA. The CDR3 extends over 15 amino acids. CDR3 bases: TGCAGCCTCCGGACTAGCGGGGGTCATGGGGATGAGCAGTTCTTC. Translation gives CSLRTSGGHGDEQFF.

The chain joins TRBV5-1 to TRBJ2-1; TRBD2 agrees at 13 bases. The length of the CDR3 is 16 residues. V was clipped by 4 bases and J by 7 bases; unmatched bases: 8. Germline lookup yields CDR1 SGHRS and CDR2 YFSETQ. This chain's CDR3 is CASSVPGTSGVNEQFF. The CDR3 nucleotides read TGCGCCAGCAGCGTACCCGGGACTAGCGGGGTAAATGAGCAGTTCTTC.

The V gene is TRBV27, the J gene TRBJ1-1, with TRBD1 identical over 7 bases. CDR3 length: 14 residues. V was pared by 3 bases and J by 4 bases, with 5 bases of the junction left unmatched. Germline V gene data show CDR1 as MNHEY and CDR2 as SMNVEV (reference sequence). CDR3 region: CASSFGDRGTEAFF. The CDR3 DNA reads as TGTGCCAGCAGTTTCGGGGACAGAGGCACTGAAGCTTTCTTT.